These T cell receptor beta chains were read from a single sample in a study of blood T cell repertoires in COVID-19. The repertoire was sequenced with immunoSEQ multiplex PCR; TCRdb's copy has only in-frame clones and lacks some. This sample has some 91,000 clones; roughly 80% occur once, and the top ten carry 9.5% to 12%. Sequencing input: peripheral blood. The receptor source for this set is a human donor in a cohort sampled during active COVID-19. CDR3s include the opening cysteine and the closing phenylalanine or tryptophan. The order of the fields is J gene, D gene, V gene, clone size, CDR3 protein, CDR3 DNA. The D gene is left open where the match is weak. Clone size is stated in some rows and not others, as once, few, many or a class when expanded.

J: TRBJ2-3
D: .
V: TRBV5-1
size: .
CDR3: CASSFLGPRSGARTDTQYF
DNA: TGCGCCAGCAGTTTCCTTGGGCCCCGCTCGGGAGCCCGCACAGATACGCAGTATTTT

J: TRBJ2-3
D: .
V: TRBV5-1
size: .
CDR3: CASSLEGTPSTDTQYF
DNA: TGCGCCAGCAGCTTGGAAGGGACACCTAGCACAGATACGCAGTATTTT

J: TRBJ2-7
D: .
V: TRBV10-3
size: .
CDR3: CAISGTGRVSYEQYF
DNA: TGTGCCATCAGTGGGACTGGCCGAGTGTCCTACGAGCAGTACTTC

J: TRBJ1-2
D: TRBD1
V: TRBV5-1
size: .
CDR3: CASSLGQGTYGYTF
DNA: TGCGCCAGCAGCTTGGGACAGGGGACCTATGGCTACACCTTC

J: TRBJ1-5
D: TRBD1
V: TRBV30
size: once
CDR3: CAWSVWGTGSQPQHF
DNA: TGTGCCTGGAGTGTTTGGGGGACAGGGAGTCAGCCCCAGCATTTT

J: TRBJ2-2
D: .
V: TRBV4-1
size: once
CDR3: CASSHPPLDTRGGELFF
DNA: TGCGCCAGCAGCCACCCGCCTCTGGACACCCGAGGCGGGGAGCTGTTTTTT

J: TRBJ2-2
D: TRBD2
V: TRBV5-4
size: .
CDR3: CASSLVLAGPGELFF
DNA: TGTGCCAGCAGCTTGGTACTAGCGGGCCCCGGGGAGCTGTTTTTT

J: TRBJ2-5
D: TRBD1
V: TRBV7-9
size: once
CDR3: CASSLITGTGGPLTQYF
DNA: TGTGCCAGCAGCTTGATAACCGGGACAGGGGGGCCCCTGACCCAGTACTTC

J: TRBJ1-5
D: .
V: TRBV6-2/TRBV6-3
size: .
CDR3: CASSYIQDNQPQHF
DNA: TGTGCCAGCAGTTACATACAGGACAATCAGCCCCAGCATTTT

J: TRBJ2-1
D: TRBD2
V: TRBV28
size: .
CDR3: CASSFPLAGVQSEQFF
DNA: TGTGCCAGCAGCTTCCCATTAGCGGGCGTACAAAGTGAGCAGTTCTTC

J: TRBJ1-6
D: .
V: TRBV13
size: .
CDR3: CASRTSSYNSPLHF
DNA: TGTGCCAGCAGAACGAGCTCCTATAATTCACCCCTCCACTTT

J: TRBJ2-3
D: .
V: TRBV3-1/TRBV3-2
size: .
CDR3: CASSQDVGNTDTQYF
DNA: TGTGCCAGCAGCCAAGATGTCGGGAACACAGATACGCAGTATTTT